This is a list of T cell receptor beta chains from one sample in a study of shared clonotypes between healthy human individuals. TCRdb's table, derived via immunoSEQ multiplex PCR, lists solely in-frame clones and lacks some. The data show 2.5 million or so clones, approximately 90% seen once. The sequencing input was naive CD4+ T cells sorted from blood. Receptors were obtained from a man younger than 35 in good health. The CDR3 runs from the conserved cysteine through the conserved F or W. The D gene is left open where the match is weak. Only some rows state a clone size, as once, few, many or a class for expanded clones.

CDR3 DNA	CDR3 protein	V gene	J gene	clone size	D gene
TGTGCCACCGCCGGGACAGGGTTTAGACGCTCTGGAAACACCATATATTTT	CATAGTGFRRSGNTIYF	TRBV19	TRBJ1-3	.	TRBD1
TGCAGCGTTGAATATGCAGGGGGCAACTATGGCTACACCTTC	CSVEYAGGNYGYTF	TRBV29-1	TRBJ1-2	.	TRBD1
TGTGCCAGCAGCCATCGACTAGGACAGGAGTTCACCGGGGAGCTGTTTTTT	CASSHRLGQEFTGELFF	TRBV9	TRBJ2-2	.	.
TGTGCCAGCAGTTTAGGTAGAGGGTGGGGGGATACGCAGTATTTT	CASSLGRGWGDTQYF	TRBV28	TRBJ2-3	.	.
TGCAGCGTTGAAGGGATGGGAGATACGCAGTATTTT	CSVEGMGDTQYF	TRBV29-1	TRBJ2-3	.	.
TGTGCCAGCAGCGCCCAGGGAGGCGAGTACGAGCAGTACTTC	CASSAQGGEYEQYF	TRBV7-9	TRBJ2-7	.	.
TGCGCCAGCAGTTCCCGGACTAGCGGGCAAGAGACCCAGTACTTC	CASSSRTSGQETQYF	TRBV10-1	TRBJ2-5	.	TRBD2
TGCAGCGTTCATCGGGGCCATGAGCAGTTCTTC	CSVHRGHEQFF	TRBV29-1	TRBJ2-1	.	.
TGTGCCTGGAGTGTGGGACTAGCGGGAACAAATGAGCAGTTCTTC	CAWSVGLAGTNEQFF	TRBV30	TRBJ2-1	.	TRBD2
TGTGCCAGCAGCTCAGGGGGCAACACTGAAGCTTTCTTT	CASSSGGNTEAFF	TRBV11-3	TRBJ1-1	.	TRBD1
TGTGCCAGCAGTTCAAGACTCGGATTGAGGGCCAACGTCCTGACTTTC	CASSSRLGLRANVLTF	TRBV27	TRBJ2-6	.	.
TGTGCCAGCAGCTTAGCTCAAAGCAGGGGAGGCTACACCTTC	CASSLAQSRGGYTF	TRBV11-2	TRBJ1-2	once	.
TGTGCCAGCAGTTTAAGGGACAGACGCAATCAGCCCCAGCATTTT	CASSLRDRRNQPQHF	TRBV28	TRBJ1-5	.	TRBD1
TGCGCCAGCAGCGTCTGGGGGGCCTTGAATGAAAAACTGTTTTTT	CASSVWGALNEKLFF	TRBV5-1	TRBJ1-4	.	.
TGTGCCAGCTCTTTTGGGACAGGGCCTTCACCCCTCCACTTT	CASSFGTGPSPLHF	TRBV6-5	TRBJ1-6	few	TRBD1
TGTGCCAGCTCACCCCGCCAGGGGTCTAATGAAAAACTGTTTTTT	CASSPRQGSNEKLFF	TRBV18	TRBJ1-4	.	.
TGTGCCAGTAGCAACCAGATGGACAGTTCCTATGGCTACACCTTC	CASSNQMDSSYGYTF	TRBV19	TRBJ1-2	.	.
TGTGCCAGCAGCCTGATCGCTGAGGACAGGGACACTGAAGCTTTCTTT	CASSLIAEDRDTEAFF	TRBV28	TRBJ1-1	once	TRBD1
TGTGCCAGCAGCTTATCAGGGGCCGGGGCCAACGTCCTGACTTTC	CASSLSGAGANVLTF	TRBV7-3	TRBJ2-6	.	.
TGTGCCAGCAGCTCTCTGGAGGGCCGAGCGGCCCAGTACTTC	CASSSLEGRAAQYF	TRBV7-2	TRBJ2-5	.	.
TGTGCCAGCAGCTTAGTTAACAGGGAGTCCTACGAGCAGTACTTC	CASSLVNRESYEQYF	TRBV7-9	TRBJ2-7	.	.
TGTGCCTGGAATTTTGGGGCCAACGTCCTGACTTTC	CAWNFGANVLTF	TRBV30	TRBJ2-6	.	.
TGCAGCGTGATCCGGACTAGCTTAAATTCCGGCTCCTACAATGAGCAGTTCTTC	CSVIRTSLNSGSYNEQFF	TRBV29-1	TRBJ2-1	.	TRBD2
TGTGCCAGCTCACTAAACACCGGGACAGATTACAATGAGCAGTTCTTC	CASSLNTGTDYNEQFF	TRBV18	TRBJ2-1	once	TRBD1
TGTGCCAGCAGCCCCCCCGGACTAGCGGGGGGCCGCACAGATACGCAGTATTTT	CASSPPGLAGGRTDTQYF	TRBV5-6	TRBJ2-3	once	TRBD2
TGTGCCAGCAGTCGGACAGAGTCGCAGCCCCAGCATTTT	CASSRTESQPQHF	TRBV7-9	TRBJ1-5	few	.
TGTGCCAGCAGTTACGTGGCTTTGACAGGGGAGGATGGCTACACCTTC	CASSYVALTGEDGYTF	TRBV6-5	TRBJ1-2	once	TRBD1
TGTGCCAGCACGGCGAGGGGAACCGGGGAGCTGTTTTTT	CASTARGTGELFF	TRBV6-5	TRBJ2-2	.	.
TGTGCCAGCAGTGAAACGCGGGACAGGGTACAAGAGACCCAGTACTTC	CASSETRDRVQETQYF	TRBV2	TRBJ2-5	.	TRBD1
TGTGCCAGTAGTATGGCGGACGGGGGCGTTTATAATTCACCCCTCCACTTT	CASSMADGGVYNSPLHF	TRBV19	TRBJ1-6	.	.
TGTGCCAGCAGCCGACAGGGGGCGGGGGAGGATGGCTACACCTTC	CASSRQGAGEDGYTF	TRBV28	TRBJ1-2	.	TRBD1
TGCGCCAGCAGCGGGGGGCGAAACACCGGGGAGCTGTTTTTT	CASSGGRNTGELFF	TRBV5-1	TRBJ2-2	.	.
TGCAGCGTTTACGTTGGGGGGCGCGAAAAACTGTTTTTT	CSVYVGGREKLFF	TRBV29-1	TRBJ1-4	.	.
TGTGCCAGCAGACTAGCGGGAGGGCAAGGCGAGCAGTACTTC	CASRLAGGQGEQYF	TRBV7-8	TRBJ2-7	.	TRBD2
TGTGCCAGCAGCAGGACGGGGAGCTCCTATAATTCACCCCTCCACTTT	CASSRTGSSYNSPLHF	TRBV7-2	TRBJ1-6	.	.
TGCGCCAGCAGCCAAGTCGTGGGCACTGAAGCTTTCTTT	CASSQVVGTEAFF	TRBV4-3	TRBJ1-1	once	.
TGTGCCAGCAGCGTAGCTCCGGGTAGAGGTTCTGAAGCTTTCTTT	CASSVAPGRGSEAFF	TRBV9	TRBJ1-1	once	.
TGTGCCAGCAGTTTATCGTACCAAGAGACCCAGTACTTC	CASSLSYQETQYF	TRBV27	TRBJ2-5	.	.
TGTGCCAGCAGTTACGGGCAAGAGACCCAGTACTTC	CASSYGQETQYF	TRBV6-5	TRBJ2-5	.	.
TGTGCCAGCTCACCAGGGCAGGGTTACACTGAAGCTTTCTTT	CASSPGQGYTEAFF	TRBV18	TRBJ1-1	.	.
TGTGCCAGTAGTTTAGAGTTCACCGGGGAGCTGTTTTTT	CASSLEFTGELFF	TRBV19	TRBJ2-2	.	.
TGTGCCTGGAAGCCTGGGACAGGGGGCATCTATGAAAAACTGTTTTTT	CAWKPGTGGIYEKLFF	TRBV30	TRBJ1-4	.	TRBD1
TGTGCCAGCAGTTTAGACAGGGTGCCCTACGAGCAGTACTTC	CASSLDRVPYEQYF	TRBV6-5	TRBJ2-7	.	TRBD1
TGCGCCAGCAGCTGGAGCGGGGCGGGCACAGATACGCAGTATTTT	CASSWSGAGTDTQYF	TRBV5-1	TRBJ2-3	.	TRBD2
TGTGCCAGCAGATTGGACGGGGGGAACACTGAAGCTTTCTTT	CASRLDGGNTEAFF	TRBV28	TRBJ1-1	.	.
TGTGCTAGCAGCATCACACCCGGTCGGGCAAACATTCAGTACTTC	CASSITPGRANIQYF	TRBV7-7	TRBJ2-4	.	.
TGTGCCAGCAGCTACAACTATGGCTACACCTTC	CASSYNYGYTF	TRBV6-4	TRBJ1-2	.	.
TGTGCAAGTCGCACCCGGACAGGGAAAACCTACAATGAGCAGTTCTTC	CASRTRTGKTYNEQFF	TRBV12-2	TRBJ2-1	.	.
TGTGCCATCAGTGAGCGGGGGGACTTTTACAATGAGCAGTTCTTC	CAISERGDFYNEQFF	TRBV10-3	TRBJ2-1	.	TRBD2
TGTGCCAGCAGCTTAGGAGGGACAGCGGATTACGAGCAGTACTTC	CASSLGGTADYEQYF	TRBV11-2	TRBJ2-7	.	TRBD1
TGTGCCAGCAGCTCCAATGAGCAGTTCTTC	CASSSNEQFF	TRBV28	TRBJ2-1	.	.